Listed here is a single TCR beta chain. Antigen specificity is unknown. These data come from a study of cytomegalovirus exposure and HLA in healthy donors. The repertoire was sequenced with immunoSEQ multiplex PCR; TCRdb's copy has only in-frame clones and lacks some. The sample lists 150,000 or so clones; 86% were seen once. Notes on the study in general: Rarity characterized most TCR sequences, yet some public TCRs appeared in many donors. Researchers catalogued 160 or so TCR beta chains as cytomegalovirus-associated. A few chains tied to CMV proved CMV antigen-specific in vitro.

The donors were part of the approximately 130-subject validation cohort, which stood apart from the roughly 670-subject first cohort. The CDR3 loop spans 14 amino acids. Germline CDR1 is MNHEY and CDR2 is SVGAGI. Trimming left V 0 bases short and J 4 bases short, with 4 bases between. Sequenced material: PBMCs. The gene calls are TRBV6-5 and TRBJ1-6; D call uncertain. The sequence was collected from a man between 18 and 35 years old in good health and CMV-seropositive. This CDR3 reads CASSYSRYNSPLHF. In nucleotides, the CDR3 is TGTGCCAGCAGTTACTCGAGGTATAATTCACCCCTCCACTTT.